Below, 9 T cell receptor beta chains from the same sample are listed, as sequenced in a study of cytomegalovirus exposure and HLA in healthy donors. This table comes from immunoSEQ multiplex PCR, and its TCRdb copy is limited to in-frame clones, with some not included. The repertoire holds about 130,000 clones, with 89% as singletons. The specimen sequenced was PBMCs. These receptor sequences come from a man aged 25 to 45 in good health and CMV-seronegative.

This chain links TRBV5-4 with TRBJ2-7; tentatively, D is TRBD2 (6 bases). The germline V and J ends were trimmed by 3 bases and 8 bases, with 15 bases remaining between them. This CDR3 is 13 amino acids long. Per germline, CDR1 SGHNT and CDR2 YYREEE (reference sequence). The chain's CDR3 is CASSSPLEGQQYF. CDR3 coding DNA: TGTGCCAGCAGCTCCCCCCTGGAGGGGCAGCAGTACTTC.

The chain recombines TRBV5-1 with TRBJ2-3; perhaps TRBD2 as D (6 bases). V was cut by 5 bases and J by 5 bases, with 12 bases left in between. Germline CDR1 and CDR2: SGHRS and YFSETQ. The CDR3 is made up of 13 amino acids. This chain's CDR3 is CASSKTRQDTQYF. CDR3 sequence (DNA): TGCGCCAGCAGTAAGACTAGGCAAGATACGCAGTATTTT.

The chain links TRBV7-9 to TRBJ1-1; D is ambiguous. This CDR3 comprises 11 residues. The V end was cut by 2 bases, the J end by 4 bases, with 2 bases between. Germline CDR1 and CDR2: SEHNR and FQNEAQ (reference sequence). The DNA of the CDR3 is TGTGCCAGCAGCTTACTCACTGAAGCTTTCTTT. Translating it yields CASSLLTEAFF. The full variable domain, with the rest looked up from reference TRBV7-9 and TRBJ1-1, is DTGVSQNPRHKITKRGQNVTFRCDPISEHNRLYWYRQTLGQGPEFLTYFQNEAQLEKSRLLSDRFSAERPKGSFSTLEIQRTEQGDSAMYLCASSLLTEAFFGQGTRLTVV.

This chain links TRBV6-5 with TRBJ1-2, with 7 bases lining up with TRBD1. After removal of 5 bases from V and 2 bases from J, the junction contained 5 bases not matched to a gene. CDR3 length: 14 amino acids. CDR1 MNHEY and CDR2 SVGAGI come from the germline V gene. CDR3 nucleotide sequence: TGTGCCAGCAGTGAGGACAGGTCCAACTATGGCTACACCTTC. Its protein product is CASSEDRSNYGYTF.

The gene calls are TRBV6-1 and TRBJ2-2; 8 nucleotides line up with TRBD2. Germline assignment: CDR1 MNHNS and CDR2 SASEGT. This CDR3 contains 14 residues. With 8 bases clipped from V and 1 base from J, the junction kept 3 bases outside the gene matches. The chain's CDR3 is CASRGGRNTGELFF. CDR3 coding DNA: TGTGCCAGCCGGGGGGGGAGGAACACCGGGGAGCTGTTTTTT.

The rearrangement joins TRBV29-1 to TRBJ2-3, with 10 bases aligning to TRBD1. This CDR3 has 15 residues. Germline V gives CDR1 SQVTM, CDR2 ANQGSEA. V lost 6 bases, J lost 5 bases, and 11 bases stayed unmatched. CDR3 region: CSVPPGTGVGDTQYF. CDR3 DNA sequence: TGCAGCGTCCCCCCGGGGACAGGGGTGGGAGATACGCAGTATTTT.

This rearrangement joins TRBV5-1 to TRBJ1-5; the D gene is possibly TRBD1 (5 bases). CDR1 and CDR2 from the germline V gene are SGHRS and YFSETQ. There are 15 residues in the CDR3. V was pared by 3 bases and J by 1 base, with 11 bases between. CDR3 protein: CASSWRGESNQPQHF. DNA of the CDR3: TGCGCCAGCAGCTGGCGGGGCGAGAGCAATCAGCCCCAGCATTTT.

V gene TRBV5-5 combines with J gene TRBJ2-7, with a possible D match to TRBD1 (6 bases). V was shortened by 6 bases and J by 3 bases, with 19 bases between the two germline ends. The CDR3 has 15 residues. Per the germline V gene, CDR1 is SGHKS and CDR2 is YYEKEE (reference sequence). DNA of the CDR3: TGTGCCAGCAAACTCGGCAGGGGTCTTGGCTACGAGCAGTACTTC. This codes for CASKLGRGLGYEQYF.

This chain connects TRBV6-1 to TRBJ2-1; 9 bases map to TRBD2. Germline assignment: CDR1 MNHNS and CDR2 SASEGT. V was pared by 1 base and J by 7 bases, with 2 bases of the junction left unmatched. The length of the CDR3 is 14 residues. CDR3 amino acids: CASSEGGGANEQFF. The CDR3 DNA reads TGTGCCAGCAGTGAAGGCGGGGGGGCAAATGAGCAGTTCTTC.